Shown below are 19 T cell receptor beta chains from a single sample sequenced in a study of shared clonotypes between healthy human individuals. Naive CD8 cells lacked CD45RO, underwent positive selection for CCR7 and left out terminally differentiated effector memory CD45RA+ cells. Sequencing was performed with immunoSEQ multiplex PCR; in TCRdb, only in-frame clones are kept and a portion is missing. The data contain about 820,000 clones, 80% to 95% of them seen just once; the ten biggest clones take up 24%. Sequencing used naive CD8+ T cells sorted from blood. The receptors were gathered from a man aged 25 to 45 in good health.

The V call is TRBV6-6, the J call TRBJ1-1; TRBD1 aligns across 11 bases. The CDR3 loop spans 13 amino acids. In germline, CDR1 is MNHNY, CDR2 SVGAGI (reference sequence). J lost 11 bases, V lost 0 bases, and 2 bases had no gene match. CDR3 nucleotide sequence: TGTGCCAGCAGTTACTCGGACAGGGGGCAGGCTTTCTTT. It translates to CASSYSDRGQAFF.

The CDR3 DNA reads TGTGCCAGCAGCTACCGAAGGGACTACCCCGATCAAGAGACCCAGTACTTC. Its protein is CASSYRRDYPDQETQYF. The chain joins TRBV7-9 to TRBJ2-5, with 7 bases lining up with TRBD2. This CDR3 comprises 17 residues. Trimming removed 4 bases from V and 2 bases from J; junction bases left unmatched: 13. CDR1 and CDR2 (germline): SEHNR, FQNEAQ (reference sequence).

CDR3 sequence: CASSAGVGFMNTEAFF. The CDR3 DNA reads TGTGCCAGCAGCGCCGGTGTTGGGTTTATGAACACTGAAGCTTTCTTT. The V and J genes are TRBV7-2 and TRBJ1-1; D unclear. The CDR3 runs to 16 residues. Germline V gives CDR1 SGHTA, CDR2 FQGNSA. Trimming cost V 5 bases and J 0 bases, with 16 bases left between them.

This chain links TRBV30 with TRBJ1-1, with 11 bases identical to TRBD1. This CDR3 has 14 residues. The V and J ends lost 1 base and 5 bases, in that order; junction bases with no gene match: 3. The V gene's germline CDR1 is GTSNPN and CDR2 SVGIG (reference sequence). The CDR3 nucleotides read TGTGCCTGGAGTGCGGGACAGGGGGTGACTGAAGCTTTCTTT. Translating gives CAWSAGQGVTEAFF.

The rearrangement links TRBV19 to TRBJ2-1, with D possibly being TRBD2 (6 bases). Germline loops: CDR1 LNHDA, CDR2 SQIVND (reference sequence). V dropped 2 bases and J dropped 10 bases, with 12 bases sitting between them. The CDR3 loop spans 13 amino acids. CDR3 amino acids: CASSINSLAEQFF. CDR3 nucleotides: TGTGCCAGTAGTATAAATTCCCTAGCGGAGCAGTTCTTC.

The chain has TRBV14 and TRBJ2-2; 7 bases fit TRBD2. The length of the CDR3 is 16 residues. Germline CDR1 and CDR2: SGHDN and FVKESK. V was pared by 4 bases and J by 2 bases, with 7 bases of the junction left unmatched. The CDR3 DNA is TGTGCCAGCAGCCCCCTTGCGGGAGCTAACACCGGGGAGCTGTTTTTT. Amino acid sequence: CASSPLAGANTGELFF.

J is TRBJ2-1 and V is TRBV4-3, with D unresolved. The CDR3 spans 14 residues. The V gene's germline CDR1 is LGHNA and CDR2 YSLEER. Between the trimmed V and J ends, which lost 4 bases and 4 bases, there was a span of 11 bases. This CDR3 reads CASSLSQKYNEQFF. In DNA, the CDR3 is TGCGCCAGCAGCCTCAGTCAGAAGTACAATGAGCAGTTCTTC.

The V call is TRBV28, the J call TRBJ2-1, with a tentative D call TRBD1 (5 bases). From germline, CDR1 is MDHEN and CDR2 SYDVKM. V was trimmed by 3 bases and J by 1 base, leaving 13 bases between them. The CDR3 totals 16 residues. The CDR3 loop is CASSFYRISSYNEQFF. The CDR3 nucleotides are TGTGCCAGCAGTTTTTACAGGATCTCATCCTACAATGAGCAGTTCTTC.

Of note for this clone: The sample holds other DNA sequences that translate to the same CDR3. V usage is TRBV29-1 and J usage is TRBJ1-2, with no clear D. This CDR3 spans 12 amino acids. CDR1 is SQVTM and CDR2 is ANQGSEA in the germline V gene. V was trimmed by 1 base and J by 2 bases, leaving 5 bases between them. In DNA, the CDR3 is TGCAGCGTTGAAGTACGGAACTATGGCTACACCTTC. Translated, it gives CSVEVRNYGYTF.

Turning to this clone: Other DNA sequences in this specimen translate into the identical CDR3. CDR3 residues: CASSLSGNEQFF. In DNA, the CDR3 is TGTGCCAGCAGTCTATCTGGCAATGAGCAGTTCTTC. The J gene is TRBJ2-1, the V gene TRBV7-9; D remains ambiguous. CDR3 length: 12 residues. Germline V gives CDR1 SEHNR, CDR2 FQNEAQ (reference sequence). V was cut by 6 bases and J by 6 bases, with 9 bases left in between.

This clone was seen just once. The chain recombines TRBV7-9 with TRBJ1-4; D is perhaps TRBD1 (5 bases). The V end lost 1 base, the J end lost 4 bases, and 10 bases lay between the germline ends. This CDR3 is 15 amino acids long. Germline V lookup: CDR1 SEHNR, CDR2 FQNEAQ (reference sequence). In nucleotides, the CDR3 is TGTGCCAGCAGCTTAGTTCCAGGGCTTAATGAAAAACTGTTTTTT. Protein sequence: CASSLVPGLNEKLFF.

CDR3 sequence: CASFAQQRVSLPDLEDEQFF. The CDR3 DNA is TGTGCCAGCTTCGCACAGCAAAGAGTAAGTCTCCCTGATTTGGAGGATGAGCAGTTCTTC. The chain combines TRBV21-1 with TRBJ2-1; TRBD2, the table's D call, was not compared with the DNA. TRBV21-1 is a pseudogene segment. The CDR3 has 20 residues.

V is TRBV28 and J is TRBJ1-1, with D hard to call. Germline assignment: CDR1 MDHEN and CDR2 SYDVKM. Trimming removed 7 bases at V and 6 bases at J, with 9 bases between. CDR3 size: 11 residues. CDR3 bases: TGTGCCAGCAAATCCACACCTGAAGCTTTCTTT. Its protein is CASKSTPEAFF.

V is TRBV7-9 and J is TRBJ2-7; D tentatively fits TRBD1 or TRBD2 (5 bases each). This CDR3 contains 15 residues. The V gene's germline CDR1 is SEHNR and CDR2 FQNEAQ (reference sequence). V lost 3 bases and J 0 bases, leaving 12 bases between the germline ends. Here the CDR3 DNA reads TGTGCCAGCAGCTTTCAGACAGACTACTCCTACGAGCAGTACTTC. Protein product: CASSFQTDYSYEQYF.

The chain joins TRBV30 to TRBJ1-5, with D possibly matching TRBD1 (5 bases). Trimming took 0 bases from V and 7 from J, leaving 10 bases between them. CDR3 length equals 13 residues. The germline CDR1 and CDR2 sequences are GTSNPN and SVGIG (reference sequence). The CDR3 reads CAWSVSAGQPQHF. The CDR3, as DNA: TGTGCCTGGAGTGTATCGGCAGGGCAGCCCCAGCATTTT.

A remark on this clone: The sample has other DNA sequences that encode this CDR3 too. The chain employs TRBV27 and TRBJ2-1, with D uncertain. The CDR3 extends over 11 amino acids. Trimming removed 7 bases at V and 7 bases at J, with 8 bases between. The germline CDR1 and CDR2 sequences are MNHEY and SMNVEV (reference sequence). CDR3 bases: TGTGCCAGCAAAAGTGGGAATGAGCAGTTCTTC. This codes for CASKSGNEQFF.

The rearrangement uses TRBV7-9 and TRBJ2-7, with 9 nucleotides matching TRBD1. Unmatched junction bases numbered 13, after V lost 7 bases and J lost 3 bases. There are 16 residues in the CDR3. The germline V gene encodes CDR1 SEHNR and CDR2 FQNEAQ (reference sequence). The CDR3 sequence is CASTPGMGTGLYEQYF. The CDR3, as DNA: TGTGCCAGCACCCCGGGTATGGGGACAGGGCTCTACGAGCAGTACTTC.

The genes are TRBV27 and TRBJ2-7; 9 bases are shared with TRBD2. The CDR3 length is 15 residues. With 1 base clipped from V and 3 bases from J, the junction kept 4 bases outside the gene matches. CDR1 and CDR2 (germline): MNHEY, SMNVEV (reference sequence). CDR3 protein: CASSLWASGNYEQYF. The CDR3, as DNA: TGTGCCAGCAGTTTATGGGCTAGCGGGAACTACGAGCAGTACTTC.

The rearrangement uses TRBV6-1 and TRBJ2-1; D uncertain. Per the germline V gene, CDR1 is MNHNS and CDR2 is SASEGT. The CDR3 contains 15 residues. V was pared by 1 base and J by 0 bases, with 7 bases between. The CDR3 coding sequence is TGTGCCAGCAGTGAAGGGGCCTACTCCTACAATGAGCAGTTCTTC. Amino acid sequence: CASSEGAYSYNEQFF.